These 22 T cell receptor beta chains came from one sample sequenced in a study of T cell responses to AZD1222 COVID-19 vaccine. Profiling relied on immunoSEQ multiplex PCR, and the TCRdb table lists in-frame clones only, not all of them. The sample holds about 170,000 clones; around 88% are singletons and the top ten take 0.85% to 1.1%. The material sequenced was peripheral blood, taken 28 days after the second AZD1222 dose. These receptors all come from an adult who received the AZD1222 COVID-19 vaccine.

This chain joins TRBV4-3 and TRBJ1-6; D remains ambiguous. Germline V CDR1 and CDR2: LGHNA, YSLEER. The CDR3 is made up of 13 amino acids. The V gene lost 5 bases and the J gene lost 5 bases, with 7 bases spanning the gap. CDR3 sequence (DNA): TGCGCCAGCAGCAAGGCGAATAATTCACCCCTCCACTTT. Protein sequence: CASSKANNSPLHF.

The chain joins TRBV19 to TRBJ1-5; D not certain. With 3 bases removed from V and 2 bases from J, the gap between germline ends came to 20 bases. CDR1 and CDR2 (germline): LNHDA, SQIVND (reference sequence). The CDR3 runs 18 residues. This CDR3 is CASSILGPRDAGNQPQHF. The DNA for the CDR3 is TGTGCCAGTAGTATTCTTGGCCCTCGGGATGCTGGCAATCAGCCCCAGCATTTT.

The J gene is TRBJ2-5, the V gene TRBV6-6; D may be TRBD2 (6 bases). V lost 7 bases and J 2 bases, leaving 14 bases between the germline ends. The CDR3 extends over 14 amino acids. Germline CDR1 MNHNY, CDR2 SVGAGI (reference sequence). CDR3 nucleotides: TGTGCCAGCAAGTTAGCGGAGGCACAAGAGACCCAGTACTTC. Protein sequence: CASKLAEAQETQYF.

In its sample, this clone was seen a few times. The rearrangement uses TRBV12-3 or TRBV12-4 and TRBJ1-2; D is undetermined. The germline V and J ends were trimmed by 1 base and 9 bases, with 6 bases remaining between them. The CDR3 runs 11 residues. CDR3 in DNA: TGTGCCAGCAGTTTAGGCGGCCGCTACACCTTC. The encoded protein is CASSLGGRYTF.

The V and J genes are TRBV10-1 and TRBJ2-1; D gene uncertain. Trimming removed 4 bases at V and 7 bases at J, with 14 bases between. CDR1 is WNHNN and CDR2 is SYGVQD in the germline V gene (reference sequence). The CDR3 extends over 14 amino acids. This CDR3 is CASSGGFVGNEQFF. CDR3 nucleotide sequence: TGCGCCAGCAGTGGTGGATTCGTGGGTAATGAGCAGTTCTTC.

This sequence joins TRBV4-2 and TRBJ2-5; D might be TRBD2 (7 bases). The V end was cut by 0 bases, the J end by 2 bases, with 10 bases between. CDR1 is LGHNA, CDR2 YNFKEQ, per germline. The CDR3 is 15 residues long. The DNA of the CDR3 is TGTGCCAGCAGCCAAGACAGGGGAGGGCAAGAGACCCAGTACTTC. This translates into CASSQDRGGQETQYF.

V is TRBV9 and J is TRBJ2-3; 9 nucleotides align to TRBD2. CDR1 and CDR2 from the germline V gene are SGDLS and YYNGEE. With V trimmed by 3 bases and J by 7 bases, 15 bases remained unmatched. CDR3 length: 17 residues. The CDR3 DNA reads as TGTGCCAGCAGCGAGGGCCCCGGAGAGCGGGGGGTCTATACGCAGTATTTT. Amino acids: CASSEGPGERGVYTQYF.

This clone was counted once. This rearrangement joins TRBV4-2 to TRBJ2-5, with 14 bases identical to TRBD2. Per the germline V gene, CDR1 is LGHNA and CDR2 is YNFKEQ. The J segment lost 4 bases and the V segment lost 1 base, leaving 5 bases of the junction unmatched. CDR3 length: 17 amino acids. The CDR3 is CASSQVTSGGAGETQYF. DNA of the CDR3: TGTGCCAGCAGCCAAGTGACTAGCGGGGGGGCGGGAGAGACCCAGTACTTC.

J is TRBJ1-5 and V is TRBV30, with TRBD1 matching 8 bases. The CDR3 is made up of 16 amino acids. With 2 bases clipped from V and 3 bases from J, the junction kept 9 bases outside the gene matches. Germline values: CDR1 GTSNPN, CDR2 SVGIG (reference sequence). CDR3 sequence: CAWSSRTGYVNQPQHF. In DNA form, the CDR3 reads TGTGCCTGGAGTTCCCGGACAGGGTATGTCAATCAGCCCCAGCATTTT.

The rearrangement links TRBV19 to TRBJ1-2, with D unresolved. The V end was cut by 5 bases, the J end by 7 bases, with 14 bases between. Germline V gene sequence: CDR1 LNHDA, CDR2 SQIVND (reference sequence). The CDR3 covers 13 residues. Written as DNA, the CDR3 is TGTGCCAGTAGTTCAAGTACCGGTGGTGGCTACACCTTC. Its protein product is CASSSSTGGGYTF.

The rearrangement uses TRBV4-1 and TRBJ1-2; the D is unclear. Germline CDR1 and CDR2: MGHRA and YSYEKL. CDR3 size: 16 residues. Trimming removed 4 bases from V and 5 bases from J, with 20 bases in between. The CDR3 spells CASSLDAVYVRYGYTF. Written as DNA, the CDR3 is TGCGCCAGCAGCCTAGACGCAGTGTATGTTCGGTATGGCTACACCTTC.

This chain uses TRBV18 with TRBJ2-1; D not certain. Germline assignment: CDR1 KGHSH and CDR2 LQKENI. CDR3 length: 12 amino acids. V was shortened by 0 bases and J by 10 bases, with 7 bases between the two germline ends. The CDR3: CASSPPGQEQFF. The DNA for the CDR3 is TGTGCCAGCTCACCACCGGGCCAGGAGCAGTTCTTC.

The V and J genes are TRBV7-8 and TRBJ1-1; no definite D call. The CDR3 spans 15 residues. Trimming removed 4 bases from V and 4 bases from J, with 16 bases in between. The germline CDR1 and CDR2 sequences are SGHVS and FQNEAQ. CDR3 loop: CASSSARLWGTEAFF. In DNA form, the CDR3 reads TGTGCCAGCAGCTCCGCCCGGCTTTGGGGCACTGAAGCTTTCTTT.

This clone has a single count. The chain joins TRBV11-2 to TRBJ1-2; D remains unclear. Germline V gene sequence: CDR1 SGHAT, CDR2 FQNNGV. This CDR3 is built from 14 residues. V lost 4 bases to trimming and J lost 2 bases, with 11 bases between them. In DNA form, the CDR3 reads TGTGCCAGCAGCTCCCCTCGCAGGAACTATGGCTACACCTTC. Translation gives CASSSPRRNYGYTF.

The chain employs TRBV19 and TRBJ1-1, with D unresolved. This CDR3 spans 12 amino acids. Per the germline V gene, CDR1 is LNHDA and CDR2 is SQIVND (reference sequence). V lost 3 bases, J lost 5 bases, and 7 bases lay in between. The CDR3 protein is CASSMGRTEAFF. CDR3 DNA sequence: TGTGCCAGTAGTATGGGTAGGACTGAAGCTTTCTTT. The full variable domain, with the rest looked up from reference TRBV19 and TRBJ1-1, is DGGITQSPKYLFRKEGQNVTLSCEQNLNHDAMYWYRQDPGQGLRLIYYSQIVNDFQKGDIAEGYSVSREKKESFPLTVTSAQKNPTAFYLCASSMGRTEAFFGQGTRLTVV.

This clone appeared a few times. The CDR3 DNA follows: TGTGCCAGCAGCCAACAGCAGGATTCCACCGGGGAGCTGTTTTTT. Its protein is CASSQQQDSTGELFF. The chain employs TRBV4-2 and TRBJ2-2, with unresolved D. V was trimmed by 2 bases and J by 4 bases, leaving 11 bases between them. The germline gives CDR1 LGHNA, CDR2 YNFKEQ. CDR3 length: 15 amino acids.

There are a few counts of this clone. The gene calls are TRBV2 and TRBJ1-6; TRBD1 agrees at 10 bases. The CDR3 is made up of 18 amino acids. V shed 1 base and J 14 bases; nucleotides not matched to a gene: 17. Germline CDR1 is SNHLY and CDR2 is FYNNEI. In DNA form, the CDR3 reads TGTGCCAGCAGTGAAGGATTACGACAGGGGGCCTCCGGGGAAGCCCTCCACTTT. Its protein product is CASSEGLRQGASGEALHF.

The chain combines TRBV4-3 with TRBJ2-5; 8 bases match TRBD2. Germline trimming cut 2 bases from V and 5 bases from J; bases unmatched to any gene: 7. In germline, CDR1 is LGHNA, CDR2 YSLEER. CDR3 length: 15 residues. The CDR3 sequence is CASSQTGTRSETQYF. The DNA for the CDR3 is TGCGCCAGCAGCCAAACCGGGACTAGGAGTGAGACCCAGTACTTC.

This chain links TRBV6-5 with TRBJ1-3; 8 nucleotides match TRBD1. This CDR3 contains 15 residues. Germline V gives CDR1 MNHEY, CDR2 SVGAGI. The J segment lost 0 bases and the V segment lost 4 bases, leaving 2 bases of the junction unmatched. This CDR3 is CASSLDRASGNTIYF. The CDR3 nucleotides are TGTGCCAGCAGTTTGGACAGGGCCTCTGGAAACACCATATATTTT.

V gene TRBV14 combines with J gene TRBJ1-1, with D tentatively TRBD1 (5 bases). Germline assignment: CDR1 SGHDN and CDR2 FVKESK. The length of the CDR3 is 13 residues. Trimming left V 4 bases short and J 6 bases short, with 12 bases between. CDR3 loop: CASSPHPGAEAFF. The CDR3 nucleotides read TGTGCCAGCAGCCCTCACCCGGGGGCTGAAGCTTTCTTT. The variable domain in full, with the rest retrieved from reference TRBV14 and TRBJ1-1, is EAGVTQFPSHSVIEKGQTVTLRCDPISGHDNLYWYRRVMGKEIKFLLHFVKESKQDESGMPNNRFLAERTGGTYSTLKVQPAELEDSGVYFCASSPHPGAEAFFGQGTRLTVV.

The chain recombines TRBV4-2 with TRBJ2-1, with a weak D call TRBD2 (6 bases). V dropped 2 bases and J dropped 7 bases, with 9 bases sitting between them. This CDR3 contains 13 residues. Germline V lookup: CDR1 LGHNA, CDR2 YNFKEQ. CDR3 bases: TGTGCCAGCAGCCAACCGGGGGTGAATGAGCAGTTCTTC. This codes for CASSQPGVNEQFF.

This chain joins TRBV6-5 and TRBJ2-1; tentative D call: TRBD2 (6 bases). The germline V gene has CDR1 MNHEY and CDR2 SVGAGI. The ends were cut back, 8 bases at V and 3 bases at J, with 8 bases in the middle. The CDR3 totals 12 residues. CDR3 DNA: TGTGCCAGCCGGGGGATCTACAATGAGCAGTTCTTC. Translation: CASRGIYNEQFF.